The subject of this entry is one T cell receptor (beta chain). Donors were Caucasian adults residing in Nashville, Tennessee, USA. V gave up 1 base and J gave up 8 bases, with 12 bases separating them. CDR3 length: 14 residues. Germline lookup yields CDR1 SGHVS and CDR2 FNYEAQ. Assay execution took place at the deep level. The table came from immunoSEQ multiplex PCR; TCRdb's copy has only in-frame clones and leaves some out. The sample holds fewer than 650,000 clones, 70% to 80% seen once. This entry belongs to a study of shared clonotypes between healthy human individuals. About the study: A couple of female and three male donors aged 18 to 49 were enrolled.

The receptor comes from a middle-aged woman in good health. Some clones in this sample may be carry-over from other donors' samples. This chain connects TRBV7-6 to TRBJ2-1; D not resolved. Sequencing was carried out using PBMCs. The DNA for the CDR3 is TGTGCCAGCAGCTTAGGTACCCAGATCCATGAGCAGTTCTTC. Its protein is CASSLGTQIHEQFF.